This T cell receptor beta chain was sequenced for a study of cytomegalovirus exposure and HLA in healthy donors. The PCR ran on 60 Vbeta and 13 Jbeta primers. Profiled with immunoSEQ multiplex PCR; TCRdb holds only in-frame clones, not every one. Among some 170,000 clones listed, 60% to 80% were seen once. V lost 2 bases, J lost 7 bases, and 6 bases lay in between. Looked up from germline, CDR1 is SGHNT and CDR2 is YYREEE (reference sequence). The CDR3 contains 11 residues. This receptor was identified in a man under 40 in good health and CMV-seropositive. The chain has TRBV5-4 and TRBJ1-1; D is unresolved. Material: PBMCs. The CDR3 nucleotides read TGTGCCAGCAGCTTCCTCGGTGAAGCTTTCTTT. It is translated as CASSFLGEAFF.